Listed here are 21 T cell receptor beta chains from one sample, sequenced in a study of radiotherapy plus CTLA-4 blockade in lung cancer (dated by TCRdb to the late 2010s). Receptor libraries were prepared by the immunoSEQ multiplex PCR assay. TCRdb stores this immuneACCESS table with in-frame sequences only. Part of the clones is absent; in the studies checked, under half of the shortfall reflects unresolved V genes, and no reason is known for the rest. The table for this sample lists 70,000 to 90,000 clones; around 78% of them were counted only once. The ten most abundant clones make up 22% of the sample. Source: peripheral blood, taken from a patient treated with radiotherapy plus ipilimumab. The receptors stem from a human donor with non-small cell lung cancer whose response to radiotherapy plus ipilimumab could not be evaluated. Some clones in this sample may be carry-over from other donors' samples.

This clone was seen a single time. The chain combines TRBV28 with TRBJ2-2; D is perhaps TRBD2 (5 bases). The germline gives CDR1 MDHEN, CDR2 SYDVKM. This CDR3 is built from 16 residues. V lost 5 bases, J lost 2 bases, and 15 bases lay in between. CDR3 nucleotide sequence: TGTGCCAGCAGTCCCCTGACTATTCTTAACACCGGGGAGCTGTTTTTT. It encodes CASSPLTILNTGELFF.

V and J are TRBV5-4 and TRBJ2-4; weak D call: TRBD2 (6 bases). Per the germline V gene, CDR1 is SGHNT and CDR2 is YYREEE (reference sequence). V was shortened by 3 bases and J by 13 bases, with 20 bases between the two germline ends. The length of the CDR3 is 14 residues. This chain's CDR3 is CASSSAGTLLRQYF. The CDR3 DNA follows: TGTGCCAGCAGCTCCGCTGGGACTTTACTACGGCAGTACTTC.

V and J are TRBV28 and TRBJ2-3, with 10 bases lining up with TRBD2. Germline V gene lookup returns CDR1 MDHEN and CDR2 SYDVKM. Trimming at V came to 2 bases and at J to 2 bases, leaving 7 bases not matched to a gene. The CDR3 has 17 residues. In DNA form, the CDR3 reads TGTGCCAGCAGTTTAGTAGTAGCGGGGGGTTTCACAGATACGCAGTATTTT. Protein sequence: CASSLVVAGGFTDTQYF.

The DNA for the CDR3 is TGTGCCAGCAGCCAATCGGAAGCCTCGAGGGCTTTCTTT. Translating gives CASSQSEASRAFF. The V gene is TRBV16, the J gene TRBJ1-1; D not resolved. The V gene lost 0 bases and the J gene lost 11 bases, with 13 bases spanning the gap. The germline V gene encodes CDR1 KGHSY and CDR2 FQNENV. There are 13 residues in the CDR3.

The V gene is TRBV7-6, the J gene TRBJ2-1; the match to TRBD2 covers 9 bases. This CDR3 has 16 amino acids. The germline V gene encodes CDR1 SGHVS and CDR2 FNYEAQ. Trimming at V came to 5 bases and at J to 2 bases, leaving 7 bases not matched to a gene. The DNA of the CDR3 is TGTGCCAGCAGCCCCCGAGCGGGGGGACCCTACAATGAGCAGTTCTTC. Translation gives CASSPRAGGPYNEQFF.

This sequence joins TRBV18 and TRBJ1-1; TRBD1 aligns across 9 bases. Germline CDR1 and CDR2: KGHSH and LQKENI. This CDR3 is built from 15 residues. The ends lost 3 bases at V and 5 bases at J; junction bases unmatched: 7. The CDR3 loop is CASSPTGGMETEAFF. DNA for the CDR3: TGTGCCAGCTCACCGACAGGGGGAATGGAAACTGAAGCTTTCTTT. The whole variable domain, remainder taken from reference TRBV18 and TRBJ1-1, is NAGVMQNPRHLVRRRGQEARLRCSPMKGHSHVYWYRQLPEEGLKFMVYLQKENIIDESGMPKERFSAEFPKEGPSILRIQQVVRGDSAAYFCASSPTGGMETEAFFGQGTRLTVV.

V gene TRBV4-1 combines with J gene TRBJ1-6; no clear D gene. CDR3 length: 16 amino acids. The V end lost 0 bases, the J end lost 0 bases, and 6 bases lay between the germline ends. CDR1 MGHRA and CDR2 YSYEKL come from the germline V gene. This CDR3 is CASSQEFSSYNSPLHF. As DNA, the CDR3 is TGCGCCAGCAGCCAAGAATTCAGCTCCTATAATTCACCCCTCCACTTT.

This clone appeared a single time. V usage is TRBV4-3 and J usage is TRBJ1-2; D is undetermined. With 0 bases removed from V and 5 bases from J, the gap between germline ends came to 19 bases. Germline V lookup: CDR1 LGHNA, CDR2 YSLEER. The CDR3 consists of 17 residues. Here the CDR3 reads CASSQEPLAGLGYGYTF. CDR3 in DNA: TGCGCCAGCAGCCAAGAACCTTTGGCAGGCCTTGGGTATGGCTACACCTTC.

CDR3 residues: CASGTGGVYEQYF. DNA for the CDR3: TGTGCCAGCGGGACAGGGGGGGTATACGAGCAGTACTTC. The chain uses TRBV5-4 and TRBJ2-7, with TRBD1 identical over 11 bases. The CDR3 has 13 residues. Trimming cost V 7 bases and J 4 bases; bases outside gene matches: 4. Germline lookup yields CDR1 SGHNT and CDR2 YYREEE (reference sequence).

V gene TRBV28 combines with J gene TRBJ2-7, with D possibly TRBD1 on 6 matching bases. CDR3 size: 14 residues. The ends were cut back, 6 bases at V and 2 bases at J, with 14 bases in the middle. The germline CDR1 and CDR2 sequences are MDHEN and SYDVKM. The CDR3 DNA follows: TGTGCCAGCAGCCTGACAGGAACAGCCTACGAGCAGTACTTC. Translation: CASSLTGTAYEQYF.

CDR3 DNA sequence: TGTGCCAGCAGCCCGACAGGGGAAAGCACAGATACGCAGTATTTT. Translation gives CASSPTGESTDTQYF. The genes are TRBV9 and TRBJ2-3, with 8 nucleotides matching TRBD1. CDR3 size: 15 residues. J lost 0 bases, V lost 4 bases, and 4 bases had no gene match. Germline loops: CDR1 SGDLS, CDR2 YYNGEE.

V gene TRBV28 combines with J gene TRBJ2-7, with 7 bases lining up with TRBD2. Per the germline V gene, CDR1 is MDHEN and CDR2 is SYDVKM. The CDR3 has 18 amino acids. Germline trimming cut 5 bases from V and 6 bases from J; bases unmatched to any gene: 22. CDR3 DNA sequence: TGTGCCAGCAGTCCCCGGGGAGGGGCCCGAGGAGGTCGCGGCGAGCAGTACTTC. It specifies CASSPRGGARGGRGEQYF.

The chain employs TRBV2 and TRBJ2-1; a possible D gene is TRBD2 (6 bases). The V gene's germline CDR1 is SNHLY and CDR2 FYNNEI. Trimming removed 4 bases at V and 10 bases at J, with 14 bases between. This CDR3 has 13 amino acids. CDR3 protein: CASSVGLPGEQFF. CDR3 DNA: TGTGCCAGCAGTGTGGGACTCCCCGGCGAGCAGTTCTTC.

This clone has only a few counts. For the CDR3, the DNA is TGTGCCAGCAGCTTGACAGGGGCGAACACCGGGGAGCTGTTTTTT. This codes for CASSLTGANTGELFF. The chain employs TRBV7-3 and TRBJ2-2, with 8 bases identical to TRBD1. The germline CDR1 and CDR2 sequences are SGHTA and FQGTGA. The CDR3 contains 15 residues. J lost 0 bases, V lost 3 bases, and 0 bases had no gene match.

The chain links TRBV4-2 to TRBJ2-1; 10 bases are a match to TRBD1. The CDR3 length is 16 residues. CDR1 and CDR2 from the germline V gene are LGHNA and YNFKEQ. Trimming took 4 bases from V and 3 from J; bases not matched to a gene: 6. CDR3 sequence (DNA): TGTGCCAGCAGCCCCTCGGGGACAGGGGACTACAATGAGCAGTTCTTC. Translating gives CASSPSGTGDYNEQFF.

The chain carries TRBV19 and TRBJ1-2; D not resolved. CDR3 size: 11 residues. CDR1 LNHDA and CDR2 SQIVND come from the germline V gene (reference sequence). V was pared by 6 bases and J by 4 bases, with 6 bases between. The CDR3 DNA reads TGTGCCAGTAGCACAGTCTATGGCTACACCTTC. Its translation is CASSTVYGYTF.

This sequence joins TRBV4-2 and TRBJ2-1, with TRBD2 matching 11 bases. CDR1 and CDR2 (germline): LGHNA, YNFKEQ. The length of the CDR3 is 16 residues. V was clipped by 1 base and J by 2 bases; unmatched bases: 1. The CDR3 loop is CASSQVSGGAYNEQFF. CDR3 DNA: TGTGCCAGCAGCCAAGTTAGCGGGGGGGCCTACAATGAGCAGTTCTTC.

This sequence joins TRBV7-8 and TRBJ1-6; a weak D match, TRBD1 (5 bases). The CDR3 consists of 15 residues. Germline CDR1 and CDR2: SGHVS and FQNEAQ. V lost 3 bases, J lost 7 bases, and 13 bases lay in between. This CDR3 reads CASSFREGGNSPLHF. The CDR3 DNA sequence: TGTGCCAGCAGCTTCAGGGAGGGCGGCAATTCACCCCTCCACTTT.

This chain connects TRBV6-5 to TRBJ2-7; D perhaps matches TRBD1 (5 bases). The V end lost 3 bases, the J end lost 7 bases, and 7 bases lay between the germline ends. Germline V gene lookup returns CDR1 MNHEY and CDR2 SVGAGI. The CDR3 length is 11 residues. The DNA of the CDR3 is TGTGCCAGCAGTTATAGACAGGAGCAGTACTTC. Its protein product is CASSYRQEQYF.

The J gene is TRBJ1-2, the V gene TRBV19; perhaps TRBD1 as D (6 bases). The CDR3 is 13 amino acids. Trimming removed 7 bases at V and 5 bases at J, with 14 bases between. Germline CDR1 LNHDA, CDR2 SQIVND (reference sequence). For the CDR3, the DNA is TGTGCCAGTAAGAATCGGGGGGCTTATGGCTACACCTTC. Its translation: CASKNRGAYGYTF. The full variable domain, completed using reference TRBV19 and TRBJ1-2, is DGGITQSPKYLFRKEGQNVTLSCEQNLNHDAMYWYRQDPGQGLRLIYYSQIVNDFQKGDIAEGYSVSREKKESFPLTVTSAQKNPTAFYLCASKNRGAYGYTFGSGTRLTVV.

V is TRBV5-1 and J is TRBJ2-5, with a weak D call TRBD1 (5 bases). Germline assignment: CDR1 SGHRS and CDR2 YFSETQ. Trimming took 1 base from V and 5 from J, leaving 12 bases between them. This CDR3 is 14 amino acids long. Here the CDR3 DNA reads TGCGCCAGCAGCTTGAATAGGGGTAGCGAGACCCAGTACTTC. This gives the protein CASSLNRGSETQYF.